The 25 T cell receptor beta chains reported below all come from one sample, sequenced in a study of a mutant IDH1 vaccine in newly diagnosed glioma. Time point here: week 5, during vaccination. In every dose of vaccine, 300 ug of mutant IDH1 20-mer peptide was given alongside topical imiquimod. Their antigens are not known. TCRdb's copy holds only in-frame clones and misses some; the assay was immunoSEQ multiplex PCR. The table records tens of thousands of clones, roughly 91% of them present only once. The sequencing used PBMCs, collected from a glioma patient whose treatment included an IDH1 peptide vaccine. All receptors derive from a woman in her forties or fifties with glioma.

This chain connects TRBV5-4 to TRBJ1-4; TRBD1 might be the D (6 bases). This CDR3 region has 14 residues. The V gene lost 4 bases and the J gene lost 3 bases, with 10 bases spanning the gap. Germline V gives CDR1 SGHNT, CDR2 YYREEE (reference sequence). The CDR3 region has the DNA TGTGCCAGCAGCGCCGGGGGCTCTAATGAAAAACTGTTTTTT. As protein: CASSAGGSNEKLFF.

The genes are TRBV19 and TRBJ2-1; D ambiguous. Germline CDR1 is LNHDA and CDR2 is SQIVND (reference sequence). V lost 1 base and J lost 5, with 12 bases in between. The CDR3 consists of 15 residues. The CDR3 DNA is TGTGCCAGTAGTATAGGTTTTAAAACCGACAATGAGCAGTTCTTC. Residues: CASSIGFKTDNEQFF.

The chain recombines TRBV13 with TRBJ2-3; D gene uncertain. Trimming pared 6 bases from V and 2 bases from J, leaving 9 bases between. Germline V gene data show CDR1 as PRHDT and CDR2 as FYEKMQ (reference sequence). This CDR3 has 13 amino acids. The DNA of the CDR3 is TGTGCCAGCAGGGATGGGGTCACAGATACGCAGTATTTT. Translating gives CASRDGVTDTQYF. Together with reference TRBV13 and TRBJ2-3, the CDR3 gives the full variable domain: AAGVIQSPRHLIKEKRETATLKCYPIPRHDTVYWYQQGPGQDPQFLISFYEKMQSDKGSIPDRFSAQQFSDYHSELNMSSLELGDSALYFCASRDGVTDTQYFGPGTRLTVL.

This clone was found a few times. The rearrangement joins TRBV10-3 to TRBJ2-5, with D possibly TRBD2 on 5 matching bases. CDR1 and CDR2 (germline): ENHRY, SYGVKD. V lost 3 bases, J lost 4 bases, and 12 bases lay in between. This CDR3 has 14 amino acids. The CDR3 loop reads CAISEVGRGETQYF. CDR3 DNA sequence: TGTGCCATCAGTGAAGTGGGGAGAGGAGAGACCCAGTACTTC.

The genes are TRBV7-8 and TRBJ2-5; D gene ambiguous. Deletions cut 5 bases from V and 1 base from J, with 14 bases between. Germline V gene data show CDR1 as SGHVS and CDR2 as FQNEAQ. CDR3 length: 15 residues. Here the CDR3 reads CASSQRRIIQETQYF. The CDR3 bases are TGTGCCAGCAGCCAGCGCAGGATTATCCAAGAGACCCAGTACTTC.

This rearrangement joins TRBV19 to TRBJ1-5; 8 bases align to TRBD1. The CDR3 sequence is 13 residues long. V was clipped by 3 bases and J by 5 bases; unmatched bases: 0. The germline V gene has CDR1 LNHDA and CDR2 SQIVND (reference sequence). CDR3 region: CASSMTGDQPQHF. CDR3 DNA sequence: TGTGCCAGTAGTATGACAGGGGATCAGCCCCAGCATTTT. The whole variable domain, remainder taken from reference TRBV19 and TRBJ1-5, is DGGITQSPKYLFRKEGQNVTLSCEQNLNHDAMYWYRQDPGQGLRLIYYSQIVNDFQKGDIAEGYSVSREKKESFPLTVTSAQKNPTAFYLCASSMTGDQPQHFGDGTRLSIL.

V usage is TRBV19 and J usage is TRBJ1-5; TRBD1 matches 9 bases. The CDR3 is 14 amino acids. The trim removed 7 bases at V and 6 bases at J, leaving 7 bases unmatched. Germline V gene sequence: CDR1 LNHDA, CDR2 SQIVND (reference sequence). Written as DNA, the CDR3 is TGTGCCAGTAAGTCACAGGGGGCTATTCAGCCCCAGCATTTT. As protein: CASKSQGAIQPQHF.

The chain is built from TRBV9 and TRBJ2-3; TRBD1 aligns across 8 bases. This CDR3 has 14 residues. CDR1 and CDR2 from the germline V gene are SGDLS and YYNGEE. The V gene end was trimmed by 2 bases and the J gene end by 3 bases; junction bases not matched to a gene: 2. The CDR3 nucleotides read TGTGCCAGCAGCGTTTGGACAGGGACAGATACGCAGTATTTT. This translates into CASSVWTGTDTQYF. Filled out from reference TRBV9 and TRBJ2-3, the complete variable domain reads DSGVTQTPKHLITATGQRVTLRCSPRSGDLSVYWYQQSLDQGLQFLIQYYNGEERAKGNILERFSAQQFPDLHSELNLSSLELGDSALYFCASSVWTGTDTQYFGPGTRLTVL.

The rearrangement joins TRBV4-2 to TRBJ2-1; 13 positions agree with TRBD2. Germline V CDR1 and CDR2: LGHNA, YNFKEQ. This CDR3 has 16 amino acids. Trimming at V came to 1 base and at J to 8 bases, leaving 5 bases not matched to a gene. CDR3 coding DNA: TGTGCCAGCAGCCAAGCCACTAGCGGGAGGGCCCATGAGCAGTTCTTC. It encodes CASSQATSGRAHEQFF.

A single count supports this clone. This chain joins TRBV27 and TRBJ1-5; D is ambiguous. Per the germline V gene, CDR1 is MNHEY and CDR2 is SMNVEV (reference sequence). Trimming pared 3 bases from V and 7 bases from J, leaving 7 bases between. CDR3 length equals 12 residues. Here the CDR3 reads CASSFGDQPQHF. CDR3 DNA: TGTGCCAGCAGTTTTGGTGACCAGCCCCAGCATTTT.

The J gene is TRBJ2-2, the V gene TRBV19; D remains ambiguous. The CDR3 spans 13 residues. The germline CDR1 and CDR2 sequences are LNHDA and SQIVND (reference sequence). Trimming stripped 6 bases from V and 7 bases from J, with 12 bases between. CDR3 loop: CASSPPPFGELFF. CDR3 bases: TGTGCCAGTAGCCCTCCCCCTTTCGGGGAGCTGTTTTTT.

The rearrangement links TRBV18 to TRBJ2-1, with 9 bases identical to TRBD2. Germline V gene sequence: CDR1 KGHSH, CDR2 LQKENI. The CDR3 spans 17 residues. V gave up 3 bases and J gave up 2 bases; unmatched junction bases: 8. The CDR3: CASSPGSSGRPYNEQFF. DNA of the CDR3: TGTGCCAGCTCACCGGGCTCGAGCGGGAGGCCCTACAATGAGCAGTTCTTC.

V is TRBV7-3 and J is TRBJ2-3, with 9 bases lining up with TRBD2. The V segment lost 5 bases and the J segment 4 bases; nucleotides outside the gene matches: 7. The CDR3 has 15 amino acids. The germline V gene has CDR1 SGHTA and CDR2 FQGTGA. CDR3 bases: TGTGCCAGCAGCACCGGGACTAGCCTGGCAGATACGCAGTATTTT. It codes for CASSTGTSLADTQYF.

CDR3 loop: CSVELAASGELFF. The CDR3 DNA reads as TGCAGCGTTGAATTAGCGGCCTCCGGGGAGCTGTTTTTT. This chain connects TRBV29-1 to TRBJ2-2; possibly TRBD2 for D (6 bases). The CDR3 spans 13 residues. V dropped 2 bases and J dropped 6 bases, with 10 bases sitting between them. Looked up from germline, CDR1 is SQVTM and CDR2 is ANQGSEA.

The V and J genes are TRBV30 and TRBJ2-7; 7 bases map to TRBD2. From germline, CDR1 is GTSNPN and CDR2 SVGIG (reference sequence). V gave up 4 bases and J gave up 3 bases; unmatched junction bases: 6. This CDR3 has 13 amino acids. CDR3 DNA sequence: TGTGCCTGGATGGCTAGCGGAGTCTACGAGCAGTACTTC. Its protein product is CAWMASGVYEQYF.

The table lists this clone with a count of one. The chain is built from TRBV29-1 and TRBJ2-2; D ambiguous. V lost 4 bases and J 7 bases, leaving 13 bases between the germline ends. Looked up from germline, CDR1 is SQVTM and CDR2 is ANQGSEA. The CDR3 runs 13 residues. The CDR3 protein is CSVGIVGVGELFF. The CDR3 DNA sequence: TGCAGCGTTGGTATCGTGGGTGTCGGGGAGCTGTTTTTT.

This chain uses TRBV10-3 with TRBJ2-1, with 15 positions matching TRBD2. The CDR3 loop spans 18 amino acids. Germline V gene lookup returns CDR1 ENHRY and CDR2 SYGVKD. The V and J ends lost 4 bases and 7 bases, in that order; junction bases with no gene match: 11. CDR3 amino acids: CAISAIPGLAGGRNEQFF. The CDR3 DNA is TGTGCCATCAGTGCAATCCCGGGACTAGCGGGAGGAAGGAATGAGCAGTTCTTC.

The rearrangement joins TRBV28 to TRBJ1-1, with a weak D call TRBD1 (6 bases). The CDR3 totals 15 residues. Germline-derived CDR1 and CDR2 are MDHEN and SYDVKM. Trimming pared 5 bases from V and 1 base from J, leaving 14 bases between. The CDR3 is CASSPGAGANTEAFF. DNA of the CDR3: TGTGCCAGCAGTCCGGGAGCAGGGGCGAACACTGAAGCTTTCTTT.

The chain has TRBV7-8 and TRBJ1-1, with D maybe TRBD1 (5 bases). The CDR3 length is 15 residues. CDR1 is SGHVS, CDR2 FQNEAQ, per germline. V was clipped by 1 base and J by 4 bases, with 13 bases between them. The CDR3 is CASSLGGVAITEAFF. The CDR3, as DNA: TGTGCCAGCAGCTTAGGGGGGGTGGCTATCACTGAAGCTTTCTTT.

The chain carries TRBV9 and TRBJ1-2; D remains ambiguous. Germline V gene sequence: CDR1 SGDLS, CDR2 YYNGEE. Trimming took 9 bases from V and 8 from J, leaving 14 bases between them. This CDR3 region has 11 residues. The CDR3 protein is CATEELKGYTF. The CDR3 DNA reads TGTGCCACCGAAGAGCTGAAGGGCTACACCTTC.

The chain links TRBV15 to TRBJ1-4; D remains unclear. The CDR3 spans 16 residues. V gave up 1 base and J gave up 0 bases, with 9 bases separating them. The germline CDR1 and CDR2 sequences are LNHNV and YYDKDF (reference sequence). The CDR3 loop reads CATSRVTAATNEKLFF. For the CDR3, the DNA is TGTGCCACCAGCAGAGTAACGGCTGCAACTAATGAAAAACTGTTTTTT.

This clone has a single count. The chain combines TRBV5-4 with TRBJ2-7, with 7 bases matching TRBD1. CDR1 SGHNT and CDR2 YYREEE come from the germline V gene (reference sequence). There are 16 residues in the CDR3. Unmatched junction bases numbered 10, after V lost 4 bases and J lost 0 bases. In nucleotides, the CDR3 is TGTGCCAGCAGCGCACCACACAGGGGAGCCTCCTACGAGCAGTACTTC. Encoded protein: CASSAPHRGASYEQYF.

This chain joins TRBV5-1 and TRBJ2-3; 15 bases line up with TRBD2. Germline V gene lookup returns CDR1 SGHRS and CDR2 YFSETQ. J gave up 1 base and V 1 base, and 4 bases lay outside the gene matches. CDR3 size: 18 residues. CDR3 sequence reads: CASSLPGLAGGGTDTQYF. As DNA, the CDR3 is TGCGCCAGCAGCTTGCCGGGACTAGCGGGAGGAGGCACAGATACGCAGTATTTT.

V usage is TRBV4-1 and J usage is TRBJ2-1, with D maybe TRBD2 (5 bases). Germline CDR1 is MGHRA and CDR2 is YSYEKL. Trimming cost V 3 bases and J 2 bases, with 14 bases left between them. The CDR3 is 16 residues long. In nucleotides, the CDR3 is TGCGCCAGCAGCCATGTTCTAGCTCGAACCTACAATGAGCAGTTCTTC. Encoded protein: CASSHVLARTYNEQFF.

The rearrangement links TRBV29-1 to TRBJ2-2; D not resolved. V shed 7 bases and J shed 6 bases, with 12 bases lying between them. Germline-derived CDR1 and CDR2 are SQVTM and ANQGSEA. The CDR3 consists of 12 residues. The CDR3 protein is CSAEPRPGELFF. DNA for the CDR3: TGCAGCGCCGAGCCCCGACCCGGGGAGCTGTTTTTT.